Listed below are T cell receptor beta chains from one sample, sequenced in a study of beta chain features in type 1 diabetes. Sequencing used immunoSEQ multiplex PCR; TCRdb keeps in-frame clones, though not all of them. The sample has about 150,000 clones; about 7.9% are singletons. Sequencing was done on a sample of central memory CD4+ T cells from blood. All receptors derive from a man between 18 and 35 years old with type 1 diabetes. CDR3s include the opening cysteine and the closing phenylalanine or tryptophan. D genes are given only for firm matches. The size of a clone is reported for some rows only, either as once, few or many, or as a class for expanded clones.

v_gene	j_gene	d_gene	abundance	CDR3nt	CDR3aa
TRBV27	TRBJ2-3	TRBD2	.	TGTGCCAGCAGTTTATCTCTCGGCGGGGGGGCCACAGATACGCAGTATTTT	CASSLSLGGGATDTQYF
TRBV5-1	TRBJ1-1	TRBD1	.	TGCGCCAGCAGCCCACAGGGGGACACTGAAGCTTTCTTT	CASSPQGDTEAFF
TRBV5-4	TRBJ2-1	TRBD1	few	TGTGCCAGCAGCAACGGACAGGGGGCAGGGAGTGAGCAGTTCTTC	CASSNGQGAGSEQFF
TRBV28	TRBJ2-7	.	few	TGTGCCACTAGTCCCGGGAACTCGTTGGGCGAGCAGTACTTC	CATSPGNSLGEQYF
TRBV7-2	TRBJ2-2	.	.	TGTGCCAGCAGTCCTATGTCCGTGCTGGAGCTGTTTTTT	CASSPMSVLELFF
TRBV2	TRBJ1-2	TRBD1	.	TGTGCCAGCAGTCCAACAGGGGTGCCCTATGGCTACACCTTC	CASSPTGVPYGYTF
TRBV28	TRBJ2-2	TRBD2	.	TGTGCCACTCCGACTAGCGGGGGGGGCGGGGAGCTGTTTTTT	CATPTSGGGGELFF
TRBV27	TRBJ2-1	TRBD2	few	TGTGCCAGCACGAGCGGGGGGGCTAGGTATGAGCAGTTCTTC	CASTSGGARYEQFF
TRBV5-6	TRBJ2-2	.	few	TGTGCCAGCAGTCTGCGTTCCGGGGAGCTGTTTTTT	CASSLRSGELFF
TRBV27	TRBJ1-2	TRBD1	.	TGTGCCAGCAGTTTATCGGGACAGGGAAACTATGGCTACACCTTC	CASSLSGQGNYGYTF
TRBV4-1	TRBJ2-1	.	.	TGCGCCAGCAGCCAAGTTGCGGGAATTCCTCTCCTCGAGCAGTTCTTC	CASSQVAGIPLLEQFF
TRBV4-3	TRBJ2-1	.	few	TGCGCCAGCAGCCAAGATTCGCGTACCCCGGAGCAGTTCTTC	CASSQDSRTPEQFF
TRBV30	TRBJ1-2	TRBD1	many	TGTGCCGGGGACAGGGATAGTGCTCTCTACACCTTC	CAGDRDSALYTF
TRBV6-5	TRBJ2-7	TRBD2	few	TGTGCCAGCAGTCGGGGGACTAACTACGAGCAGTACTTC	CASSRGTNYEQYF
TRBV10-3	TRBJ2-1	TRBD2	few	TGTGCCATCAGTGACGGGACTAGCGGGGCCAATGAGCAGTTCTTC	CAISDGTSGANEQFF
TRBV7-9	TRBJ2-3	TRBD2	few	TGTGCCAGCAAGGCGGGGGTAAGCACAGATACGCAGTATTTT	CASKAGVSTDTQYF
TRBV28	TRBJ1-2	.	few	TGTGCCACCAAGTCGGGTAACTATGGCTACACCTTC	CATKSGNYGYTF
TRBV7-8	TRBJ1-4	.	few	TGTGCCAGCAGCCGCCTTGACAGCTATAATGAAAAACTGTTTTTT	CASSRLDSYNEKLFF
TRBV27	TRBJ1-5	.	.	TGTGCCAGCAGTTTTCGGGGAGGGCAGCCCCAGCATTTT	CASSFRGGQPQHF
TRBV7-2	TRBJ2-1	TRBD2	.	TGTGCCAGCAGAGGTAGCGGGGGGGCCGGAAATGAGCAGTTCTTC	CASRGSGGAGNEQFF
TRBV7-2	TRBJ2-3	TRBD1	.	TGTGCCAGCAGCCCCGGGACAGGGTCGACAGATACGCAGTATTTT	CASSPGTGSTDTQYF
TRBV5-4	TRBJ2-6	.	.	TGTGCCAGCGGGGCCTCTGGGGCCAACGTCCTGACTTTC	CASGASGANVLTF
TRBV9	TRBJ1-4	.	.	TGTGCCAGCAACGCCGGGGGGCCGAATGAAAAACTGTTTTTT	CASNAGGPNEKLFF
TRBV7-8	TRBJ2-6	.	.	TGTGCCAGCAGCTACAGCTCTGGGGCCAACGTCCTGACTTTC	CASSYSSGANVLTF
TRBV7-9	TRBJ1-2	TRBD1	.	TGTGCCAGCAGCTTAGATGGGGACAGGGGCTTAGATGGCTACACCTTC	CASSLDGDRGLDGYTF
TRBV7-9	TRBJ2-7	TRBD2	few	TGTGCCAGCAGCTTAGTTCCTAGCGGGAGTTCCGAGCAGTACTTC	CASSLVPSGSSEQYF
TRBV9	TRBJ1-6	.	few	TGTGCCAGCAGCGTAGAGGCAGGGGCGGGTGGTTCACCCCTCCACTTT	CASSVEAGAGGSPLHF
TRBV2	TRBJ2-7	TRBD1	few	TGTGCCAGCACCAACAACGACAGGGGCTACGAGCAGTACTTC	CASTNNDRGYEQYF
TRBV7-2	TRBJ2-2	.	.	TGTGCCAGCAGCTTAGCGAGGTCCACCGGGGAGCTGTTTTTT	CASSLARSTGELFF
TRBV11-2	TRBJ2-7	.	.	TGTGCCAGCAGCTTCGGAGGTGGCTCCTACGAGCAGTACTTC	CASSFGGGSYEQYF
TRBV19	TRBJ2-6	.	.	TGTGCCAGTAGAGACAGAATCCACCCTGGGGCCAACGTCCTGACTTTC	CASRDRIHPGANVLTF
TRBV18	TRBJ2-5	.	few	TGTGCCAGCTCCCCTAGGTCCGGACAGACGCAAGAGACCCAGTACTTC	CASSPRSGQTQETQYF
TRBV5-4	TRBJ2-7	.	few	TGTGCCAGCAGCTTGTCACAGGGAACCTACGAGCAGTACTTC	CASSLSQGTYEQYF
TRBV30	TRBJ1-5	.	.	TGTGCCTGGAGTCCAGGGGATGTGCAGCCCCAGCATTTT	CAWSPGDVQPQHF
TRBV6-5	TRBJ1-2	TRBD1	few	TGTGCCAGCAGGAGACAGGGGCATGGCTACACCTTC	CASRRQGHGYTF
TRBV7-2	TRBJ2-5	.	few	TGTGCCAGCAGCTTAGCCCAGAAACCATGGGAGACCCAGTACTTC	CASSLAQKPWETQYF